This is a list of T cell receptor beta chains from one sample in a study of T cell responses to AZD1222 COVID-19 vaccine. TCRdb's table, derived via immunoSEQ multiplex PCR, lists solely in-frame clones and lacks some. The sample has 200,000 or so clones, roughly 91% seen once. Sequenced material: peripheral blood, taken on day 0 of MenACWY control vaccination. The receptors stem from an adult in good health. Both conserved end residues are part of each CDR3. D genes are given only for firm matches. Expanded clones are given a class, and other clones once, few, many or no size at all.

>-|TRBJ1-5|-|TRBV7-6
CASSSNLNQPQHF
TGTGCCAGCAGCTCGAATCTCAATCAGCCCCAGCATTTT
>-|TRBJ1-3|-|TRBV29-1
CSVDDRKRSGNTIYF
TGCAGCGTTGATGACAGAAAACGCTCTGGAAACACCATATATTTT
>-|TRBJ2-6|-|TRBV30
CAWRAYGANVLTF
TGTGCCTGGAGAGCGTATGGGGCCAACGTCCTGACTTTC
>-|TRBJ1-1|-|TRBV15
CATSRARVNTEAFF
TGTGCCACCAGCAGAGCCAGGGTGAACACTGAAGCTTTCTTT
>-|TRBJ1-4|TRBD1|TRBV4-3
CASSQDPGQKNEKLFF
TGCGCCAGCAGCCAGGACCCGGGACAGAAGAATGAAAAACTGTTTTTT
>-|TRBJ2-4|TRBD1|TRBV2
CASRPDRVGENIQYF
TGTGCCAGCAGACCCGACAGGGTCGGAGAAAACATTCAGTACTTC
>-|TRBJ2-2|-|TRBV3-1/TRBV3-2
CASSQPGYTGELFF
TGTGCCAGCAGCCAGCCGGGCTACACCGGGGAGCTGTTTTTT
>-|TRBJ1-4|-|TRBV15
CATSGDREKLFF
TGTGCCACCAGCGGAGACAGGGAAAAACTGTTTTTT
>-|TRBJ1-2|-|TRBV5-5
CASSFGLAGAGYTF
TGTGCCAGCAGCTTCGGGCTAGCTGGTGCCGGCTACACCTTC
>-|TRBJ2-5|-|TRBV30
CAWSVPVGETQYF
TGTGCCTGGAGTGTACCGGTAGGAGAGACCCAGTACTTC
>-|TRBJ2-3|TRBD1|TRBV5-1
CASSRQGARDTQYF
TGCGCCAGCAGCCGACAGGGGGCTCGAGATACGCAGTATTTT
>-|TRBJ1-2|-|TRBV29-1
CSVEGESGGYTF
TGCAGCGTTGAAGGGGAGTCAGGTGGCTACACCTTC
>-|TRBJ2-2|-|TRBV20-1
CSASLAGELFF
TGCAGTGCTAGTCTGGCGGGGGAGCTGTTTTTT
>-|TRBJ1-2|-|TRBV11-2
CASSWGNRADGYTF
TGTGCCAGCAGCTGGGGGAACAGGGCGGATGGCTACACCTTC
>-|TRBJ1-2|-|TRBV30
CAWGLGIRGYTF
TGTGCCTGGGGGCTCGGGATCCGGGGCTACACCTTC
>-|TRBJ1-2|-|TRBV6-5
CASSTLEGGPEGYTF
TGTGCCAGCAGTACTCTAGAAGGGGGTCCGGAAGGCTACACCTTC
>few|TRBJ1-1|-|TRBV10-2
CASSEQGNTEAFF
TGCGCCAGCAGTGAACAGGGGAACACTGAAGCTTTCTTT
>-|TRBJ2-7|TRBD2|TRBV11-2
CASRASGGGPYEQYF
TGTGCCAGCAGGGCTAGCGGGGGGGGCCCCTACGAGCAGTACTTC
>-|TRBJ1-1|-|TRBV27
CASSLGDLSITEAFF
TGTGCCAGCAGTCTAGGGGACCTATCTATCACTGAAGCTTTCTTT
>-|TRBJ1-5|-|TRBV6-1
CASSEGEPALSNQPQHF
TGTGCCAGCAGTGAAGGCGAGCCCGCACTTAGCAATCAGCCCCAGCATTTT
>-|TRBJ1-2|-|TRBV6-2/TRBV6-3
CASSYSGPAYGYTF
TGTGCCAGCAGTTACTCGGGTCCGGCTTATGGCTACACCTTC
>-|TRBJ1-3|-|TRBV5-4
CASSLERMGTGNTIYF
TGTGCCAGCAGCTTGGAGAGAATGGGAACTGGAAACACCATATATTTT
>-|TRBJ1-2|TRBD1|TRBV5-1
CASSLRPYQAGTENNENYGYTF
TGCGCCAGCAGCTTGCGGCCGTACCAAGCCGGGACAGAGAATAATGAAAACTATGGCTACACCTTC
>once|TRBJ1-3|-|TRBV5-4
CASSSPGNTIYF
TGTGCCAGCAGCTCTCCGGGAAACACCATATATTTT
>-|TRBJ1-5|-|TRBV12-3/TRBV12-4
CASRNRDNQPQHF
TGTGCCAGCAGGAACAGGGACAATCAGCCCCAGCATTTT
>once|TRBJ1-1|-|TRBV30
CAWDPWGIEAFF
TGTGCCTGGGACCCTTGGGGCATTGAAGCTTTCTTT
>-|TRBJ1-5|-|TRBV6-5
CASRPQKYSNQPQHF
TGTGCCAGCAGACCACAGAAATATAGCAATCAGCCCCAGCATTTT
>-|TRBJ2-5|-|TRBV5-6
CASSFRGGTKTQYF
TGTGCCAGCAGCTTCCGTGGGGGGACGAAGACCCAGTACTTC
>-|TRBJ1-4|-|TRBV19
CASRADSVNVEKLFF
TGTGCCAGTAGGGCAGACAGCGTCAATGTGGAAAAACTGTTTTTT
>-|TRBJ1-2|-|TRBV6-5
CASSYSEGGGGYTF
TGTGCCAGCAGTTACTCGGAGGGAGGGGGTGGCTACACCTTC